This T cell receptor beta chain was identified in a study of T cell repertoires in aging, cancer and after chemotherapy. General study results and limits: These repertoire data do not allow conclusions about immunological memory after chemotherapy. Across the chemotherapy interval, each cancer cohort showed higher median generation probability, suggesting thymic rebound. Untreated cancer patients had significantly lower blood TCR diversity than age-matched healthy donors. Healthy donors lost TCR diversity with age mainly through richness, cancer patients through richness and evenness.

The CDR3 covers 14 residues. Germline V gene sequence: CDR1 SGHDT, CDR2 YYEEEE. Trimming cost V 4 bases and J 9 bases; bases outside gene matches: 10. By frequency in the sample, this clonotype is medium-sized. Antigen specificity is unknown. Multiplex touch-down PCR with TRB-A/B primers amplified rearranged V-D-J TRB sequences. From the multiplex PCR reads, TCRdb called clonotypes with MiXCR, one entry per CDR3 protein. This sample has approximately 6,400 distinct CDR3 sequences, with 20% to 25% found just once. Peripheral blood genomic DNA, not sorted cells or RNA, was the template. The source material was blood. The sequence was obtained from a human donor in good health. V and J are TRBV5-6 and TRBJ2-1, with 7 positions matching TRBD2. The CDR3 sequence: CASSPGGRVGEQFF. For the CDR3, the DNA is TGTGCCAGCAGCCCCGGGGGGAGGGTAGGTGAGCAGTTCTTC.